This entry features one TCR beta chain sequence. This sample was taken from a study of blood T cell repertoires in COVID-19. Study overall: Sites across the United States, Italy and Spain contributed samples from acute and convalescent COVID-19. Nucleic acid was either cDNA or gDNA, and it came from T cells, B-cell-depleted T cells, or PBMCs.

Authors' processing steps: Amplification of reference gene primers provided the estimated nucleated cell counts. Measured with immunoSEQ multiplex PCR; TCRdb has only the in-frame clones, and not every one. V and J calls and clone size come straight from that table; D and trimming were deduced from the DNA. The data hold approximately 51,000 clones, with around 86% observed a single time. It was during active infection that Seattle patients were enrolled and then longitudinally followed. This receptor was obtained from a woman aged 80 or over with COVID-19, enrolled during active disease. Sequencing was done on a sample of peripheral blood.

CDR3 bases: TGTGCCAGCAGCGGAGGGACATTGGCTAATGAAAAACTGTTTTTT. Its translation: CASSGGTLANEKLFF. The chain joins TRBV9 to TRBJ1-4, with D perhaps matching TRBD1 (6 bases). Germline V lookup: CDR1 SGDLS, CDR2 YYNGEE. With 3 bases removed from V and 3 bases from J, the gap between germline ends came to 12 bases. The length of the CDR3 is 15 residues. Full variable domain (remainder filled in from reference TRBV9 and TRBJ1-4): DSGVTQTPKHLITATGQRVTLRCSPRSGDLSVYWYQQSLDQGLQFLIQYYNGEERAKGNILERFSAQQFPDLHSELNLSSLELGDSALYFCASSGGTLANEKLFFGSGTQLSVL.